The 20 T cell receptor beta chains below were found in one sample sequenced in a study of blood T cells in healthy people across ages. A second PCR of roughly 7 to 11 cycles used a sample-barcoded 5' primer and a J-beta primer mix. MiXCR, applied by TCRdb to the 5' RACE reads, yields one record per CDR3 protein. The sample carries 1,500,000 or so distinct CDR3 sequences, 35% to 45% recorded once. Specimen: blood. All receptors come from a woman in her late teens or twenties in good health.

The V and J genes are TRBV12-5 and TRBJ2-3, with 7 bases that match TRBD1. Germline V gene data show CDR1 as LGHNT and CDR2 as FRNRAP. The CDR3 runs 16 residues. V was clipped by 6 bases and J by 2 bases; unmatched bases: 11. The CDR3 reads CASGSGQAQLTDTQYF. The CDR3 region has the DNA TGTGCTAGTGGCTCAGGACAGGCCCAACTCACAGATACGCAGTATTTT.

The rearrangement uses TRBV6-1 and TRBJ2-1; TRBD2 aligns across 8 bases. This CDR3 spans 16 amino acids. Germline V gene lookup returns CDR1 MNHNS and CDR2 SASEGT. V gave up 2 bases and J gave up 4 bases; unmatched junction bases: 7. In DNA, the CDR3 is TGTGCCAGCAGTGAAAACCTCGGGAGGGTTTACAATGAGCAGTTCTTC. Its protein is CASSENLGRVYNEQFF.

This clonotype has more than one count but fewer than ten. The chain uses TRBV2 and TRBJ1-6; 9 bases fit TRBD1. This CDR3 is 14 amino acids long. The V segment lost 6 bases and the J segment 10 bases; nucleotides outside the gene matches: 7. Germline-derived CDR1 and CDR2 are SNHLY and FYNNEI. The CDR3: CASSPTGGRSPLHF. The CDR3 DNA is TGTGCCAGCAGCCCTACAGGGGGCAGATCACCCCTCCACTTT.

The CDR3 sequence is CASSPLLASGELFF. The CDR3 DNA is TGTGCCAGCAGCCCACTCCTAGCGTCCGGGGAGCTGTTTTTT. V gene TRBV12-3 or TRBV12-4 combines with J gene TRBJ2-2; TRBD2 might be the D (6 bases). V was pared by 6 bases and J by 6 bases, with 14 bases between. The CDR3 runs 14 residues.

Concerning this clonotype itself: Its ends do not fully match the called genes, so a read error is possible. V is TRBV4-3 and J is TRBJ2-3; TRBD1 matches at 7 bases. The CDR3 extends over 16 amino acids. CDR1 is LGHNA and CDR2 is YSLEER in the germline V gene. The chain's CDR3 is CAGSQGPTGSTDTQYF. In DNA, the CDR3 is TGCGCCGGCAGCCAAGGTCCGACAGGGAGCACAGATACGCAGTATTTT.

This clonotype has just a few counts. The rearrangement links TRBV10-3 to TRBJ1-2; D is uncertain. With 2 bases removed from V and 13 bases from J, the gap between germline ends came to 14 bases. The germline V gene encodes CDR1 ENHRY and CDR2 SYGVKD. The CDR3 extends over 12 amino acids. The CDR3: CAISERGPSFTF. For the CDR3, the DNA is TGTGCCATCAGTGAGCGCGGGCCCAGCTTCACCTTC.

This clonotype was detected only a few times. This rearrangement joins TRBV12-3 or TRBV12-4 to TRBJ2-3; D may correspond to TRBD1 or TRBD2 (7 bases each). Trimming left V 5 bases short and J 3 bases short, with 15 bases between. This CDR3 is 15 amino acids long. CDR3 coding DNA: TGTGCCAGCAGTACCCGCAGGGGGGGAACAGATACGCAGTATTTT. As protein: CASSTRRGGTDTQYF.

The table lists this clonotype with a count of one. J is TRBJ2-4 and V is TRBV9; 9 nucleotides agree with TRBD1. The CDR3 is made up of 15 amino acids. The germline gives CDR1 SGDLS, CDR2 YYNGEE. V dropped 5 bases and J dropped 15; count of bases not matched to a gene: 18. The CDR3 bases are TGTGCCAGCAGTATAACAGGGGGCTCATCCTACGAGCGGTACTTC. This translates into CASSITGGSSYERYF.

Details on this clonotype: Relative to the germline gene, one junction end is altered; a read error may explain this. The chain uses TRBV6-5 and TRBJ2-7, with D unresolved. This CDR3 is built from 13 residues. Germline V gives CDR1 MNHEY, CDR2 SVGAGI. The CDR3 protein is CASSGRDSDEQYF. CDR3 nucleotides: TGTGCCAGCAGTGGACGTGACTCCGACGAGCAGTACTTC.

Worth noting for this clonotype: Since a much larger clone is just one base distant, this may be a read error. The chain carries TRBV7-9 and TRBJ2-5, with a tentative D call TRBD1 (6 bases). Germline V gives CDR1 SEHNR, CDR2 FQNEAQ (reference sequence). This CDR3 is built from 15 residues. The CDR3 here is CASSYLGQGQETRYF. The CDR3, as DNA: TGTGCCAGCAGCTATTTGGGACAAGGCCAAGAGACCCGGTACTTC.

CDR3: CASSAHRMISGNTIYF. CDR3 sequence (DNA): TGTGCCAGCAGTGCCCACAGGATGATCTCTGGAAACACCATATATTTT. The gene calls are TRBV25-1 and TRBJ1-3; tentatively, D is TRBD1 (5 bases). Germline-derived CDR1 and CDR2 are MGHDK and SYGVNS. The CDR3 loop spans 16 amino acids. The ends were cut back, 4 bases at V and 0 bases at J, with 13 bases in the middle.

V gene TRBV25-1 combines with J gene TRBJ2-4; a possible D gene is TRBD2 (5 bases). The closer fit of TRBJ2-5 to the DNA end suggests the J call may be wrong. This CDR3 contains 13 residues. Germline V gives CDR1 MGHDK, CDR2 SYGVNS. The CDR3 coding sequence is TGTGCCAGCAGTGAATACGGGGAAGAGACCCAGTACTTC. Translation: CASSEYGEETQYF.

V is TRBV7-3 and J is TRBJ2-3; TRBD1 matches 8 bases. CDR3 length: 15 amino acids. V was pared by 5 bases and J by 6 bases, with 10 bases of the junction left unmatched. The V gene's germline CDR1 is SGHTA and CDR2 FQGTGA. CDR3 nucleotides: TGTGCCAGCAGCCCAGGGGGCAGGGTTTTTGATACGCAGTATTTT. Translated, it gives CASSPGGRVFDTQYF.

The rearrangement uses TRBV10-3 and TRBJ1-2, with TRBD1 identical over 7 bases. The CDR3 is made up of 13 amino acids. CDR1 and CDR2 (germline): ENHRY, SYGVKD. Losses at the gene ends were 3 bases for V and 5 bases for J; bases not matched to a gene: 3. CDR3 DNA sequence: TGTGCCATCAGTGAAAGGGACAGTTATGGCTACACCTTC. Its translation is CAISERDSYGYTF.

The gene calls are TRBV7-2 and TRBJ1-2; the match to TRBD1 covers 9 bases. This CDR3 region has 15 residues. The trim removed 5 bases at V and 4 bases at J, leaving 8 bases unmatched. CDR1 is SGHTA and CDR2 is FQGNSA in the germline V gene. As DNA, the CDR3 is TGTGCCAGCAGCCCTACTGCGGGACAGGGCTATGGCTACACCTTC. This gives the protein CASSPTAGQGYGYTF.

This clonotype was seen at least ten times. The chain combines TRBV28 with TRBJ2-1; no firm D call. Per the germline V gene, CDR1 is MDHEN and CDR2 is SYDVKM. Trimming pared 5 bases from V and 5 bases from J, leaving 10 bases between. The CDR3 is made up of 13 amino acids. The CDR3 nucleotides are TGTGCCAGCAGTCCGGACGTAGACAATGAGCAGTTCTTC. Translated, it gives CASSPDVDNEQFF.

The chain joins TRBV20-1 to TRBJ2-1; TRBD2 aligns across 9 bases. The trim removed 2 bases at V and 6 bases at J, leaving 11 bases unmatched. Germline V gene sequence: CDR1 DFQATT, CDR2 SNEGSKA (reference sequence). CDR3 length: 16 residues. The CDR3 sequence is CSARLPSGIPGNEQFF. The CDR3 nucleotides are TGCAGTGCTAGATTGCCTAGCGGGATCCCTGGCAATGAGCAGTTCTTC.

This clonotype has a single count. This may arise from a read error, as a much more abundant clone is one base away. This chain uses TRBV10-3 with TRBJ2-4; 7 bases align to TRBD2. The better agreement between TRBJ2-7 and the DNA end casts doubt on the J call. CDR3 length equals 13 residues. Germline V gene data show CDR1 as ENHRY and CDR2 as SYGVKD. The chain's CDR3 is CAINAGREDEQYF. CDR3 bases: TGTGCCATCAATGCCGGACGGGAGGACGAGCAGTACTTC.

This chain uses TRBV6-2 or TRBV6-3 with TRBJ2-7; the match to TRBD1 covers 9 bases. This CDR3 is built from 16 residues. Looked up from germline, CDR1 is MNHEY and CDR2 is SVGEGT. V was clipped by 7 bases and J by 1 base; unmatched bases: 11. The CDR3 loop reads CASTSPRTGVSYEQYF. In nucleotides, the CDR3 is TGTGCCAGCACCTCCCCTCGGACAGGGGTGTCCTACGAGCAGTACTTC.

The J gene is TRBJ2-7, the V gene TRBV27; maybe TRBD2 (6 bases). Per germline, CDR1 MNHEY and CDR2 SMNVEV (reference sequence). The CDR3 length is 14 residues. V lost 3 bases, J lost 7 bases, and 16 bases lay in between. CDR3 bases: TGTGCCAGCAGTTTCTCCGGGGGATACAATGAGCAGTACTTC. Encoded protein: CASSFSGGYNEQYF.